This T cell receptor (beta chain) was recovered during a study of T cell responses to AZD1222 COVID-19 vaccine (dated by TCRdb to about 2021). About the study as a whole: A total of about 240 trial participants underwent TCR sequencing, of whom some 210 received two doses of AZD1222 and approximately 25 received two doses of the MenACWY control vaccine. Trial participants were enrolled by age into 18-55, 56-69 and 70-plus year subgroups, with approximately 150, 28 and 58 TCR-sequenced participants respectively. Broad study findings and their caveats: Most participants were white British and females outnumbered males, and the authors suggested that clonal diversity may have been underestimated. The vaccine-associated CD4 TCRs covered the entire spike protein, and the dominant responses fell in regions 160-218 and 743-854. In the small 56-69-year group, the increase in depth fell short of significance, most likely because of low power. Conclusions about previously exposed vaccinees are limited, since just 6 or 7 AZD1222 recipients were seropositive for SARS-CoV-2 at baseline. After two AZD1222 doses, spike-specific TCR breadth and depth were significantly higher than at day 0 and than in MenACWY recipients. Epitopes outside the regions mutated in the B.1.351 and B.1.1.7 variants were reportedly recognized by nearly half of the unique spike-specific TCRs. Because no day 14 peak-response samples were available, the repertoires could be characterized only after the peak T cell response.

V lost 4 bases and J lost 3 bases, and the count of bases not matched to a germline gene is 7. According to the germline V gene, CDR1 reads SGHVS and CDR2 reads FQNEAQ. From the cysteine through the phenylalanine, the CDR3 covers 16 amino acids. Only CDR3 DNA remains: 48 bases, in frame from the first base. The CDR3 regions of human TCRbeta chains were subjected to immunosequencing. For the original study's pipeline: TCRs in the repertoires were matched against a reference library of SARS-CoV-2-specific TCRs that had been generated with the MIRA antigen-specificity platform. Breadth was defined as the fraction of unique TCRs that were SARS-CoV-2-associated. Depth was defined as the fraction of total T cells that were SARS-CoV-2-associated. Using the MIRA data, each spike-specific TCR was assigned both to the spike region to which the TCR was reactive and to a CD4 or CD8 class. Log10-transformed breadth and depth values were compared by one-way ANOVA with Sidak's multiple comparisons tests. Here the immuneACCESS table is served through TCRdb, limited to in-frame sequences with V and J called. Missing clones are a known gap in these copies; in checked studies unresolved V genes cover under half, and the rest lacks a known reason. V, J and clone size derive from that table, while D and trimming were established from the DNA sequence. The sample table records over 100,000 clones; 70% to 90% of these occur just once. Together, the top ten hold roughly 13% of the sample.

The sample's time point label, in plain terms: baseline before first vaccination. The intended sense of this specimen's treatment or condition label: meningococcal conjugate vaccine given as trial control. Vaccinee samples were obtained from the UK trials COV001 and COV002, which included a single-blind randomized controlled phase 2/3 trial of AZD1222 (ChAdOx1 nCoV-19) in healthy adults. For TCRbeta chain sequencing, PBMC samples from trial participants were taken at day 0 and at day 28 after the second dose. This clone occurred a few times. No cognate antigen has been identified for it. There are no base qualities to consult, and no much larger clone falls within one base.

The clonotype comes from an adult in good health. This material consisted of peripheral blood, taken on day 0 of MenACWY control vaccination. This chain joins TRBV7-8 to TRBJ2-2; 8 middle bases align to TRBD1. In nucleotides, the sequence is TGTGCCAGCAGCTCCGGACAGGGATTGGACACCGGGGAGCTGTTTTTT. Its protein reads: CASSSGQGLDTGELFF.